This TCR beta chain was captured in a study of control samples from healthy donors and cancer patients. This clone was seen only once. The repertoire was sequenced with immunoSEQ multiplex PCR; TCRdb's copy has only in-frame clones and lacks some. Of 90,000 or so clones detected, about 88% appear once; the ten largest clones hold about 8.6%. This CDR3 spans 13 amino acids. Trimming pared 2 bases from V and 6 bases from J, leaving 10 bases between. Germline CDR1 MRHNA, CDR2 SNTAGT. The chain couples TRBV6-4 to TRBJ1-1; D remains unclear. This sequence originates from a woman aged 50 to 65 with colorectal cancer. The sequencing input was PBMCs. The CDR3, as DNA: TGTGCCAGCAGTGACCTCCGCAGCCCTGAAGCTTTCTTT. This gives the protein CASSDLRSPEAFF.